This passage covers 22 T cell receptor beta chains from one sample sequenced in a study of CD8+CD57+ T cells in acquired aplastic anemia (dated by TCRdb to between 2018 and 2020). TCRdb shows the sequencer as Illumina HiSeq 2000. Genomic DNA served as template for TCR beta VDJ combination and CDR3 sequence profiling. Using fastp trimming at Q25 and MiXCR clonotype assembly, TCRdb reanalyzed the public sequencing data and kept in-frame beta chains. One record per CDR3 amino acid sequence lists the most common genes and DNA. Recorded for this sample are 200,000 to 250,000 distinct CDR3 sequences; around 32% of them occurred a single time. Roughly 1.1% of the sample is taken by the ten largest. The sample consisted of sorted CD4+, CD8+, or CD8+CD57+ T cells (not recorded which) from PBMCs. Every receptor here comes from a human donor in good health, serving as a control.

This clonotype has a count of ten or more. The V call is TRBV12-3 or TRBV12-4, the J call TRBJ2-7, with TRBD2 as a possible D gene (5 bases). The V and J ends lost 7 bases and 7 bases respectively, with 17 bases between them. The CDR3 is 13 amino acids. The CDR3 protein is CASTKTDSTEQYF. The CDR3 DNA follows: TGTGCCAGCACTAAGACGGACTCCACAGAGCAGTACTTC.

This chain connects TRBV29-1 to TRBJ2-7; D is unclear. V gave up 7 bases and J gave up 3 bases, with 22 bases separating them. CDR3 size: 15 residues. Germline V gene data show CDR1 as SQVTM and CDR2 as ANQGSEA. The CDR3 DNA follows: TGCAGCGGGGTGGTCATGTCAGAACTTAACTACGAGCAGTACTTC. This codes for CSGVVMSELNYEQYF.

This clonotype was picked up many times. The V call is TRBV5-4, the J call TRBJ2-1, with 9 bases aligning to TRBD2. The germline gives CDR1 SGHNT, CDR2 YYREEE (reference sequence). With 5 bases clipped from V and 4 bases from J, the junction kept 7 bases outside the gene matches. The CDR3 loop spans 15 amino acids. The CDR3 here is CASSLTSGAYNEQFF. The CDR3 region has the DNA TGTGCCAGCAGTTTGACTAGCGGCGCATACAATGAGCAGTTCTTC.

The sample holds a few counts of this clonotype. The chain is built from TRBV5-1 and TRBJ2-3; D gene unclear. Trimming took off 0 bases at V and 2 bases at J, with 13 bases between the two ends. Germline values: CDR1 SGHRS, CDR2 YFSETQ. The CDR3 contains 16 residues. The CDR3 region has the DNA TGCGCCAGCAGCTTGGCCGGTGGGTTCGACACAGATACGCAGTATTTT. Residues: CASSLAGGFDTDTQYF.

This clonotype was recorded many times. V gene TRBV5-1 combines with J gene TRBJ2-1; D is tentatively TRBD1 or TRBD2 (5 bases each). Trimming took off 7 bases at V and 0 bases at J, with 17 bases between the two ends. The CDR3 spans 16 residues. Per germline, CDR1 SGHRS and CDR2 YFSETQ. The CDR3 protein is CASAVLGTSSYNEQFF. The CDR3 nucleotides are TGCGCCAGCGCCGTTCTCGGGACGAGCTCCTACAATGAGCAGTTCTTC.

Note on this clonotype: A single base separates this from a much larger clone, so it may be a read error. The J gene is TRBJ2-7, the V gene TRBV24-1, with 10 bases aligning to TRBD1. The CDR3 is 18 amino acids. Germline CDR1 reads KGHDR; CDR2 reads SFDVKD. V dropped 4 bases and J dropped 7; count of bases not matched to a gene: 18. In DNA, the CDR3 is TGTGCCACCAGTGAGGCGGGGACAGGGGAGGGCTCATACAATGAGCAGTACTTC. It specifies CATSEAGTGEGSYNEQYF.

The chain links TRBV6-5 to TRBJ2-5; D perhaps matches TRBD1 (5 bases). The CDR3 extends over 17 amino acids. V was trimmed by 0 bases and J by 3 bases, leaving 17 bases between them. Germline CDR1 is MNHEY and CDR2 is SVGAGI. CDR3 sequence (DNA): TGTGCCAGCAGTTACTCGGGGCTGGCCGTTCGTAAAGAGACCCAGTACTTC. Its protein product is CASSYSGLAVRKETQYF.

In its sample, this clonotype was seen many times. V is TRBV7-9 and J is TRBJ2-1; 14 bases agree with TRBD2. The J segment lost 7 bases and the V segment lost 5 bases, leaving 4 bases of the junction unmatched. Germline-derived CDR1 and CDR2 are SEHNR and FQNEAQ (reference sequence). The CDR3 length is 15 residues. CDR3 amino acids: CASSTTSGRENEQFF. Written as DNA, the CDR3 is TGTGCCAGCAGCACGACTAGCGGGAGGGAGAATGAGCAGTTCTTC.

The rearrangement joins TRBV11-1 to TRBJ2-5; D remains ambiguous. The last part of the DNA fits TRBJ2-7 better; the J call may be wrong. This CDR3 comprises 17 residues. Germline V gene sequence: CDR1 SGHAT, CDR2 FQDESV (reference sequence). The CDR3 here is CASSQPFPSGQTPEQYF. CDR3 in DNA: TGTGCCAGCAGCCAACCATTCCCCTCGGGCCAGACCCCCGAGCAGTACTTC.

This clonotype was found a few times. The V call is TRBV11-1, the J call TRBJ2-1; D may match TRBD1 or TRBD2 (5 bases each). Germline loops: CDR1 SGHAT, CDR2 FQDESV (reference sequence). V was cut by 2 bases and J by 5 bases, with 16 bases left in between. The CDR3 is 16 amino acids. CDR3 nucleotides: TGTGCCAGCAGCTTACTCGGGACCGCATTAAACAATGAGCAGTTCTTC. This codes for CASSLLGTALNNEQFF.

Concerning this clonotype: This could be a read error, since a much larger clone is one nucleotide away. The CDR3 bases are TGTGCCATCAGTGACTCGGCACTAGCGGGAGCAGATACGCAGTATTTT. This sequence encodes CAISDSALAGADTQYF. This chain joins TRBV10-3 and TRBJ2-3, with 11 bases identical to TRBD2. Losses at the gene ends were 3 bases for V and 4 bases for J; bases not matched to a gene: 6. In germline, CDR1 is ENHRY, CDR2 SYGVKD. The CDR3 is made up of 16 amino acids.

The chain links TRBV18 to TRBJ1-2; TRBD1 might be the D (5 bases). V lost 3 bases and J lost 4, with 12 bases in between. CDR1 is KGHSH and CDR2 is LQKENI in the germline V gene. This CDR3 spans 14 amino acids. The CDR3 sequence: CASSPGTLGYGYTF. CDR3 nucleotide sequence: TGTGCCAGCTCACCCGGGACCCTCGGCTATGGCTACACCTTC. Combining the CDR3 with reference TRBV18 and TRBJ1-2 gives the whole variable domain NAGVMQNPRHLVRRRGQEARLRCSPMKGHSHVYWYRQLPEEGLKFMVYLQKENIIDESGMPKERFSAEFPKEGPSILRIQQVVRGDSAAYFCASSPGTLGYGYTFGSGTRLTVV.

This clonotype showed up many times. The chain has TRBV11-2 and TRBJ2-7; 12 bases are shared with TRBD2. The germline V gene has CDR1 SGHAT and CDR2 FQNNGV. V shed 5 bases and J 3 bases; nucleotides not matched to a gene: 17. CDR3 length: 19 amino acids. The CDR3 spells CASSPRRLAGGLVGYEQYF. The CDR3 DNA follows: TGTGCCAGCAGCCCCCGTCGGCTAGCGGGGGGGTTAGTTGGCTACGAGCAGTACTTC. Full variable domain (outside the CDR3, taken from reference TRBV11-2 and TRBJ2-7): EAGVAQSPRYKIIEKRQSVAFWCNPISGHATLYWYQQILGQGPKLLIQFQNNGVVDDSQLPKDRFSAERLKGVDSTLKIQPAKLEDSAVYLCASSPRRLAGGLVGYEQYFGPGTRLTVT.

This clonotype was recorded at least ten times. This rearrangement joins TRBV7-8 to TRBJ1-2, with D unresolved. Germline V gives CDR1 SGHVS, CDR2 FQNEAQ. There are 13 residues in the CDR3. V shed 4 bases and J shed 0 bases, with 6 bases lying between them. The CDR3 coding sequence is TGTGCCAGCAGCTCCGCAGCTAACTATGGCTACACCTTC. This gives the protein CASSSAANYGYTF.

CDR3 DNA sequence: TGCGCCAGCAGCCAAGGGGTAAACGCGGGACAAAACCTTCATAATTCACCCCTCCACTTT. This codes for CASSQGVNAGQNLHNSPLHF. The chain recombines TRBV4-1 with TRBJ1-6; D might be TRBD1 (6 bases). The CDR3 has 20 residues. Germline loops: CDR1 MGHRA, CDR2 YSYEKL. The V and J ends lost 1 base and 5 bases respectively, with 24 bases between them.

The V and J genes are TRBV10-3 and TRBJ1-4, with D maybe TRBD1 (5 bases). Trimming took off 3 bases at V and 6 bases at J, with 5 bases between the two ends. CDR1 and CDR2 (germline): ENHRY, SYGVKD. This CDR3 is 12 amino acids long. DNA for the CDR3: TGTGCCATCAGTGACAGGGATGAAAAACTGTTTTTT. Translating gives CAISDRDEKLFF.

Ten or more counts support this clonotype. The chain combines TRBV7-9 with TRBJ2-2; 7 bases agree with TRBD1. The CDR3 is made up of 15 amino acids. The V and J ends lost 4 bases and 6 bases, in that order; junction bases with no gene match: 8. Germline V gene data show CDR1 as SEHNR and CDR2 as FQNEAQ (reference sequence). CDR3 bases: TGTGCCAGCAGCTCCATACAGGGGACGGCCGGGGAGCTGTTTTTT. Encoded protein: CASSSIQGTAGELFF.

This clonotype was seen many times. The chain employs TRBV5-1 and TRBJ1-6, with D perhaps TRBD1 (6 bases). The CDR3 spans 15 residues. Germline CDR1 reads SGHRS; CDR2 reads YFSETQ. V was clipped by 1 base and J by 5 bases, with 10 bases between them. Here the CDR3 reads CASSLQGNNNSPLHF. The CDR3, as DNA: TGCGCCAGCAGCTTGCAGGGGAACAATAATTCACCCCTCCACTTT.

This clonotype was observed at least ten times. This chain uses TRBV6-1 with TRBJ2-7; 9 positions agree with TRBD2. V shed 5 bases and J 3 bases; nucleotides not matched to a gene: 8. This CDR3 contains 15 residues. CDR1 is MNHNS and CDR2 is SASEGT in the germline V gene. The CDR3 region is CASSPSLTSGYEQYF. CDR3 DNA: TGTGCCAGCAGTCCCTCCCTGACTAGCGGCTACGAGCAGTACTTC.

This clonotype was observed many times. V and J are TRBV29-1 and TRBJ1-1, with D possibly matching TRBD1 (5 bases). Trimming pared 0 bases from V and 2 bases from J, leaving 13 bases between. The CDR3 is 15 residues long. In germline, CDR1 is SQVTM, CDR2 ANQGSEA. The CDR3 protein is CSVEDGASPNTEAFF. The CDR3 nucleotides read TGCAGCGTTGAAGATGGGGCTTCCCCAAACACTGAAGCTTTCTTT.

This clonotype showed up many times. The rearrangement joins TRBV20-1 to TRBJ2-1; D is perhaps TRBD2 (6 bases). Germline V gene lookup returns CDR1 DFQATT and CDR2 SNEGSKA (reference sequence). Trimming left V 2 bases short and J 9 bases short, with 17 bases between. This CDR3 is 14 amino acids long. The CDR3 reads CSARWRASVGEQFF. The CDR3, as DNA: TGCAGTGCTAGATGGAGGGCTAGCGTGGGTGAGCAGTTCTTC.

This clonotype has at least ten counts. J is TRBJ2-7 and V is TRBV11-1; a weak D match, TRBD1 (6 bases). V was trimmed by 5 bases and J by 6 bases, leaving 11 bases between them. The CDR3 length is 12 residues. The V gene's germline CDR1 is SGHAT and CDR2 FQDESV (reference sequence). The CDR3 bases are TGTGCCAGCAGCCAGACAGGCTCCGAGCAGTACTTC. Translating gives CASSQTGSEQYF.